Listed here is a single T cell receptor beta chain. The source of the sample is a study of blood T cell repertoires in COVID-19. Overall study: Spain, Italy and the United States supplied samples that represented acute and convalescent COVID-19.

The protocol was immunoSEQ multiplex PCR, while the TCRdb copy is restricted to in-frame clones and leaves out a portion. The sample has fewer than 250,000 clones; 70% to 90% are singletons. The receptor was derived from a man aged 40-55 years with acute or convalescent COVID-19. Sequencing input: peripheral blood.

The DNA for the CDR3 is TGTGCCAGCAGCTCACCCTTCGACAGGGAAGAACTTGGCTACACCTTC. Translated: CASSSPFDREELGYTF. The gene calls are TRBV5-6 and TRBJ1-2, with 7 bases fitting TRBD1. Germline V gene sequence: CDR1 SGHDT, CDR2 YYEEEE. This CDR3 is built from 16 residues. The V segment lost 3 bases and the J segment 7 bases; nucleotides outside the gene matches: 15.